Each of the 18 T cell receptor beta chains below was sequenced from the same sample in a study of blood T cell repertoires in COVID-19 (dated by TCRdb to 2018 to 2020). Library generation was performed with the immunoSEQ multiplex PCR assay. Here the immuneACCESS table is served through TCRdb, limited to in-frame sequences with V and J called. Missing clones are a known gap in these copies; in checked studies unresolved V genes cover under half, and the rest lacks a known reason. The sample table lists tens of thousands of clones, less than 95% of them with a count of one. In total, the top ten clones hold under 8.5% of the sample. Material for sequencing was peripheral blood. These receptors came from a man aged 18-30 years with COVID-19, enrolled during active disease.

This clone was counted ten times or more. Being one base from a much bigger clone, this may be a read error. Other DNA sequences in this specimen translate into the identical CDR3. The genes are TRBV6-2 or TRBV6-3 and TRBJ1-1; D gene unclear. Trimming pared 6 bases from V and 7 bases from J, leaving 9 bases between. This CDR3 comprises 11 residues. Germline V gene lookup returns CDR1 MNHEY and CDR2 SVGEGT. The CDR3 protein is CASSPGLEAFF. The DNA of the CDR3 is TGTGCCAGCAGCCCCGGACTTGAAGCTTTCTTT.

This sequence joins TRBV19 and TRBJ2-7; TRBD1 might be the D (6 bases). CDR3 length: 11 residues. CDR1 is LNHDA, CDR2 SQIVND, per germline (reference sequence). Trimming stripped 9 bases from V and 4 bases from J, with 10 bases between. Here the CDR3 reads CASSQGYEQYF. CDR3 nucleotide sequence: TGTGCCAGCTCACAGGGTTACGAGCAGTACTTC.

The V and J genes are TRBV6-5 and TRBJ2-1, with TRBD2 matching over 7 bases. The CDR3 covers 16 residues. Germline values: CDR1 MNHEY, CDR2 SVGAGI. V was pared by 2 bases and J by 4 bases, with 8 bases of the junction left unmatched. The CDR3: CASSYLAGEGYNEQFF. Here the CDR3 DNA reads TGTGCCAGCAGTTACCTCGCGGGAGAGGGGTACAATGAGCAGTTCTTC.

The rearrangement joins TRBV10-3 to TRBJ1-3; D is perhaps TRBD1 (5 bases). This CDR3 has 17 residues. V gave up 3 bases and J gave up 0 bases, with 15 bases separating them. Germline V gene data show CDR1 as ENHRY and CDR2 as SYGVKD. For the CDR3, the DNA is TGTGCCATCAGTGAAGGGTTGGGCAGGGCCTCTGGAAACACCATATATTTT. Encoded protein: CAISEGLGRASGNTIYF.

As regards this clone: The germline gene is not matched at one end of the junction; a read error may be the cause. This chain links TRBV28 with TRBJ1-4; TRBD1 is a possible D gene (6 bases). This CDR3 has 14 amino acids. CDR1 and CDR2 (germline): MDHEN, SYDVKM. The CDR3 reads CASNTPGVEEKLLF. CDR3 nucleotide sequence: TGTGCCAGCAATACCCCAGGGGTAGAAGAAAAACTGCTTTTT.

V usage is TRBV7-6 and J usage is TRBJ2-5; 7 bases map to TRBD1. Germline CDR1 reads SGHVS; CDR2 reads FNYEAQ. The CDR3 length is 16 residues. With 4 bases clipped from V and 7 bases from J, the junction kept 15 bases outside the gene matches. The CDR3 sequence: CASSSEARTGGRTQYF. The CDR3 coding sequence is TGTGCCAGCAGCTCGGAGGCCCGGACAGGAGGTCGGACCCAGTACTTC.

The chain has TRBV29-1 and TRBJ1-5; weak D call: TRBD1 (6 bases). This CDR3 region has 12 residues. Trimming removed 4 bases at V and 2 bases at J, with 6 bases between. Germline V gene sequence: CDR1 SQVTM, CDR2 ANQGSEA. The CDR3 protein is CSVGTGNQPQHF. DNA of the CDR3: TGCAGCGTTGGGACAGGCAATCAGCCCCAGCATTTT.

V gene TRBV12-3 or TRBV12-4 combines with J gene TRBJ1-5; D gene unclear. Trimming left V 3 bases short and J 0 bases short, with 3 bases between. The CDR3 runs 13 residues. The CDR3 DNA is TGTGCCAGCAGTTTTAATAGCAATCAGCCCCAGCATTTT. Residues: CASSFNSNQPQHF.

The chain couples TRBV19 to TRBJ1-5; D is ambiguous. Between the trimmed V and J ends, which lost 6 bases and 0 bases, there was a span of 15 bases. Germline loops: CDR1 LNHDA, CDR2 SQIVND (reference sequence). The CDR3 is 16 amino acids. In DNA, the CDR3 is TGTGCCAGTAGGACACGCCCCGGTTATAGCAATCAGCCCCAGCATTTT. Protein: CASRTRPGYSNQPQHF.

The chain joins TRBV11-3 to TRBJ2-7; 10 bases are shared with TRBD2. Trimming removed 5 bases from V and 1 base from J; junction bases left unmatched: 5. The CDR3 spans 15 residues. Looked up from germline, CDR1 is SGHNT and CDR2 is YENEEA. The CDR3 coding sequence is TGTGCCAGCAGCCTAAGCGGGAGGGCTTCCTACGAGCAGTACTTC. Its translation: CASSLSGRASYEQYF.

The chain is built from TRBV6-5 and TRBJ2-2; 9 bases line up with TRBD1. The CDR3 runs to 16 residues. V was clipped by 4 bases and J by 0 bases; unmatched bases: 3. Germline loops: CDR1 MNHEY, CDR2 SVGAGI. DNA for the CDR3: TGTGCCAGCAGTTCCCGGGACAGGGCGAACACCGGGGAGCTGTTTTTT. Its protein product is CASSSRDRANTGELFF.

The V and J genes are TRBV25-1 and TRBJ1-6; TRBD1 matches 7 bases. Unmatched junction bases numbered 11, after V lost 5 bases and J lost 7 bases. The CDR3 extends over 16 amino acids. Germline-derived CDR1 and CDR2 are MGHDK and SYGVNS. The DNA for the CDR3 is TGTGCCAGCAGTTCCCGCTTTACAGGGGAAAATTCACCCCTCCACTTT. This translates into CASSSRFTGENSPLHF.

The V gene is TRBV27, the J gene TRBJ2-2; 9 bases line up with TRBD1. V was clipped by 1 base and J by 4 bases; unmatched bases: 4. Germline V gives CDR1 MNHEY, CDR2 SMNVEV (reference sequence). The length of the CDR3 is 16 residues. The CDR3 coding sequence is TGTGCCAGCAGTTTATTTAGGACAGGGGCCACCGGGGAGCTGTTTTTT. Encoded protein: CASSLFRTGATGELFF.

The rearrangement joins TRBV5-5 to TRBJ2-7, with D tentatively TRBD1 (5 bases). The CDR3 runs 15 residues. V was shortened by 1 base and J by 5 bases, with 16 bases between the two germline ends. The germline V gene encodes CDR1 SGHKS and CDR2 YYEKEE (reference sequence). CDR3 DNA: TGTGCCAGCAGCTTGTTCAGGACACCGAGGAACGAGCAGTACTTC. Amino acids: CASSLFRTPRNEQYF.

V is TRBV30 and J is TRBJ1-2; D call uncertain. Per germline, CDR1 GTSNPN and CDR2 SVGIG (reference sequence). The length of the CDR3 is 14 residues. With 0 bases removed from V and 1 base from J, the gap between germline ends came to 9 bases. This chain's CDR3 is CAWSVWEDNYGYTF. The CDR3 nucleotides are TGTGCCTGGAGTGTATGGGAGGATAACTATGGCTACACCTTC.

V usage is TRBV28 and J usage is TRBJ1-2, with a tentative D call TRBD1 (6 bases). The germline CDR1 and CDR2 sequences are MDHEN and SYDVKM. The CDR3 runs to 14 residues. The ends were cut back, 3 bases at V and 5 bases at J, with 13 bases in the middle. The CDR3 loop is CASSFAGDQYGYTF. The CDR3 DNA follows: TGTGCCAGCAGTTTTGCAGGGGACCAATATGGCTACACCTTC.

The DNA for the CDR3 is TGTGCCAGCAGTCGGGACAGACCAAGGGAGACCCAGTACTTC. Encoded protein: CASSRDRPRETQYF. This chain links TRBV6-2 or TRBV6-3 with TRBJ2-5; 7 bases line up with TRBD1. Per the germline V gene, CDR1 is MNHEY and CDR2 is SVGEGT. The junction had 8 bases not matched to a gene; V was cut back by 5 bases and J by 5 bases. The CDR3 spans 14 residues.

The chain uses TRBV7-9 and TRBJ2-2; 9 positions agree with TRBD2. This CDR3 has 14 residues. J was trimmed by 6 bases and V by 8 bases; bases with no gene match: 7. Germline V gene sequence: CDR1 SEHNR, CDR2 FQNEAQ (reference sequence). CDR3 in amino acids: CASSQIAGAGELFF. The CDR3 nucleotides are TGTGCCAGCTCCCAGATAGCGGGAGCCGGGGAGCTGTTTTTT.